This section outlines one T cell receptor beta chain sequence together with its context. Random hexamers were used to reverse transcribe an amount of roughly 0.5 to 1 ug RNA. By means of immunoSEQ multiplex PCR, TCR beta CDR3 spanning 54 Vbeta and 13 Jbeta underwent amplification. TCRdb redid the calling of the immunoSEQ multiplex PCR reads with MiXCR, one entry per CDR3 protein. The sample has around 130,000 distinct CDR3 sequences, under 95% seen once. TCR beta sequencing covered blood CD8+ and CD4+ T cells. The patients serving as multiple sclerosis controls were treatment-naive. They had stable or active relapsing-remitting disease and fulfilled revised McDonald criteria. Purification of the CD8+ and CD4+ T cells relied on negative isolation, and TEMRA cells underwent FACS enrichment. The sample originates from a study of CD8 T cells in Susac syndrome. The V gene lost 3 bases and the J gene lost 6 bases, with 14 bases spanning the gap. This CDR3 spans 15 amino acids. Germline V CDR1 and CDR2: ENHRY, SYGVKD.

The chain uses TRBV10-3 and TRBJ2-2; D tentatively fits TRBD1 or TRBD2 (5 bases each). The sequencing sample was made of CD8+ T cells from PBMCs. The receptor was derived from a human donor with multiple sclerosis. CDR3: CAISEGTGIAGELFF. CDR3 in DNA: TGTGCCATCAGTGAAGGGACCGGGATTGCCGGGGAGCTGTTTTTT.